A selection of T cell receptor beta chains follows, all from one sample in a study of OX40 agonist ivuxolimab in advanced cancers. Clones were read by immunoSEQ multiplex PCR, and TCRdb kept only the in-frame ones, dropping some. The profile shows almost 90,000 clones, roughly 93% of them singletons. The sample was CD4+ or CD8+ T cells sorted from blood, taken in a trial of the OX40 agonist ivuxolimab. The receptors were gathered from an adult with an advanced solid tumor such as melanoma, head and neck, liver or kidney cancer. Both conserved end residues are part of each CDR3. A D gene is named only where the DNA matches it firmly. A row's size may be missing; if present it is once, few, many or a size class.

abundance: .; v_gene: TRBV6-1; j_gene: TRBJ1-1; d_gene: .; CDR3nt: TGTGCCAGCAGTGTACACCAGGTGGGAGAAGCTTTCTTT; CDR3aa: CASSVHQVGEAFF
abundance: .; v_gene: TRBV28; j_gene: TRBJ2-2; d_gene: TRBD1; CDR3nt: TGTGCCAGCAGCCTTGCTGCCAGGGGGCGGTACACCGGGGAGCTGTTTTTT; CDR3aa: CASSLAARGRYTGELFF
abundance: .; v_gene: TRBV4-3; j_gene: TRBJ1-2; d_gene: TRBD1; CDR3nt: TGCGCCAGCAGCCAAGCGGGACAGGGTTCCTATGGCTACACCTTC; CDR3aa: CASSQAGQGSYGYTF
abundance: .; v_gene: TRBV9; j_gene: TRBJ2-7; d_gene: .; CDR3nt: TGTGCCAGCAGCGCGACAGGTTCCTACGAGCAGTACTTC; CDR3aa: CASSATGSYEQYF
abundance: .; v_gene: TRBV25-1; j_gene: TRBJ2-1; d_gene: TRBD2; CDR3nt: TGTGCCAGCTATTCCGGGACTAGCCTCGGTGAGCAGTTCTTC; CDR3aa: CASYSGTSLGEQFF
abundance: once; v_gene: TRBV5-8; j_gene: TRBJ2-5; d_gene: .; CDR3nt: TGTGCCAGCAGCCTGGGGACTGTCCAAGAGACCCAGTACTTC; CDR3aa: CASSLGTVQETQYF
abundance: .; v_gene: TRBV5-6; j_gene: TRBJ2-1; d_gene: TRBD1; CDR3nt: TGTGCCAGCAGCTTTGGGACAGGGGGTTACAATGAGCAGTTCTTC; CDR3aa: CASSFGTGGYNEQFF
abundance: .; v_gene: TRBV6-5; j_gene: TRBJ2-7; d_gene: TRBD2; CDR3nt: TGTGCCAGCAGCCGGGGGGCGGGAGGGCATGGTGAGCAGTACTTC; CDR3aa: CASSRGAGGHGEQYF
abundance: few; v_gene: TRBV27; j_gene: TRBJ2-2; d_gene: TRBD2; CDR3nt: TGTGCCAGCAGTGTACTAGCGGGGCAGACCGGGGAGCTGTTTTTT; CDR3aa: CASSVLAGQTGELFF
abundance: .; v_gene: TRBV18; j_gene: TRBJ1-6; d_gene: .; CDR3nt: TGTGCCAGCTCACCCAGCGTCTCCTATAATTCACCCCTCCACTTT; CDR3aa: CASSPSVSYNSPLHF
abundance: .; v_gene: TRBV7-2; j_gene: TRBJ2-2; d_gene: .; CDR3nt: TGTGCCAGCAGCTACGCGTTGGGCGGGGAGCTGTTTTTT; CDR3aa: CASSYALGGELFF
abundance: .; v_gene: TRBV5-4; j_gene: TRBJ1-6; d_gene: TRBD1; CDR3nt: TGTGCCAGCAGCCCGGACAGGGTTGGTAATTCACCCCTCCACTTT; CDR3aa: CASSPDRVGNSPLHF
abundance: once; v_gene: TRBV6-1; j_gene: TRBJ2-7; d_gene: .; CDR3nt: TGTGCCAGCAGTGAAATGTGGACCCGCTACGAGCAGTACTTC; CDR3aa: CASSEMWTRYEQYF
abundance: .; v_gene: TRBV11-2; j_gene: TRBJ2-7; d_gene: .; CDR3nt: TGTGCCAGCAGCTTAGATCCAGGGACCTACGAGCAGTACTTC; CDR3aa: CASSLDPGTYEQYF
abundance: few; v_gene: TRBV9; j_gene: TRBJ1-1; d_gene: .; CDR3nt: TGTGCCAGCAGCGTAGTCTCAGGGAACACTGAAGCTTTCTTT; CDR3aa: CASSVVSGNTEAFF
abundance: .; v_gene: TRBV21-1; j_gene: TRBJ1-5; d_gene: .; CDR3nt: TGTGCCAGCAGCAAGGCCGGGGAGGTTACGTCGAGCAATCAGCCCCAGCATTTT; CDR3aa: CASSKAGEVTSSNQPQHF
abundance: once; v_gene: TRBV6-5; j_gene: TRBJ1-1; d_gene: .; CDR3nt: TGTGCCAGCAGTTCTAACCCGACAGGGAACACTGAAGCTTTCTTT; CDR3aa: CASSSNPTGNTEAFF
abundance: .; v_gene: TRBV5-8; j_gene: TRBJ2-7; d_gene: .; CDR3nt: TGTGCCAGCAGCTTGTACGAGCAGTACTTC; CDR3aa: CASSLYEQYF
abundance: .; v_gene: TRBV27; j_gene: TRBJ2-7; d_gene: .; CDR3nt: TGTGCCAGCAGTGCCGACAGGATCTCCTACGAGCAGTACTTC; CDR3aa: CASSADRISYEQYF
abundance: .; v_gene: TRBV27; j_gene: TRBJ2-7; d_gene: .; CDR3nt: TGTGCCAGCGCCTATCCACGGGGAGAGCAGTACTTC; CDR3aa: CASAYPRGEQYF
abundance: .; v_gene: TRBV5-8; j_gene: TRBJ2-6; d_gene: TRBD1; CDR3nt: TGTGCCAGCAATAGACAGGGATCTGGGGCCAACGTCCTGACTTTC; CDR3aa: CASNRQGSGANVLTF
abundance: .; v_gene: TRBV29-1; j_gene: TRBJ1-1; d_gene: TRBD1; CDR3nt: TGCAGCGCTCCAGACAGGGTAGGCACTGAAGCTTTCTTT; CDR3aa: CSAPDRVGTEAFF
abundance: once; v_gene: TRBV7-9; j_gene: TRBJ1-2; d_gene: .; CDR3nt: TGTGCCAGCAGCTACGACAGCTACACCAACTATGGCTACACCTTC; CDR3aa: CASSYDSYTNYGYTF
abundance: .; v_gene: TRBV1; j_gene: TRBJ2-7; d_gene: .; CDR3nt: TGCACCAGCAGCCAAGAACCGGGACACGCGTCGGTGGAGCAGTACTTC; CDR3aa: CTSSQEPGHASVEQYF
abundance: once; v_gene: TRBV28; j_gene: TRBJ2-1; d_gene: TRBD2; CDR3nt: TGTGCCAGCATTGGTAGCGGGGGAGAGCAGTTCTTC; CDR3aa: CASIGSGGEQFF
abundance: .; v_gene: TRBV28; j_gene: TRBJ1-2; d_gene: .; CDR3nt: TGTGCCAGCAGACCTACGGGAGCACTTGGCCGAGGCTACACCTTC; CDR3aa: CASRPTGALGRGYTF
abundance: .; v_gene: TRBV5-1; j_gene: TRBJ2-5; d_gene: TRBD2; CDR3nt: TGCGCCAGCAGCTTGTTAGCGGGCGACCAAGAGACCCAGTACTTC; CDR3aa: CASSLLAGDQETQYF
abundance: once; v_gene: TRBV10-3; j_gene: TRBJ2-5; d_gene: TRBD1; CDR3nt: TGTGCCATCAGTGATTCTAGGGACAGTCAAGAGACCCAGTACTTC; CDR3aa: CAISDSRDSQETQYF
abundance: .; v_gene: TRBV27; j_gene: TRBJ2-3; d_gene: .; CDR3nt: TGTGCCAGCAGCCGACCCGGACGGCCAGATACGCAGTATTTT; CDR3aa: CASSRPGRPDTQYF
abundance: .; v_gene: TRBV7-2; j_gene: TRBJ1-1; d_gene: .; CDR3nt: TGTGCCAGCAGCTTGACAGGCATGAACACTGAAGCTTTCTTT; CDR3aa: CASSLTGMNTEAFF
abundance: .; v_gene: TRBV10-1; j_gene: TRBJ2-5; d_gene: .; CDR3nt: TGCGCCAGCAGTGGGAACAGCCAAGAGACCCAGTACTTC; CDR3aa: CASSGNSQETQYF
abundance: .; v_gene: TRBV27; j_gene: TRBJ2-1; d_gene: TRBD2; CDR3nt: TGTGCCAGCAGTTTCTCACCCCTAGCGGGAGGTTTTGAGCAGTTCTTC; CDR3aa: CASSFSPLAGGFEQFF
abundance: .; v_gene: TRBV18; j_gene: TRBJ2-7; d_gene: TRBD2; CDR3nt: TGTGCCAGCTCACCACCTAGCGGGGACGAGCAGTACTTC; CDR3aa: CASSPPSGDEQYF
abundance: .; v_gene: TRBV28; j_gene: TRBJ1-5; d_gene: TRBD1; CDR3nt: TGTGCCAACTCACAGGGGGCGAATCAGCCCCAGCATTTT; CDR3aa: CANSQGANQPQHF
abundance: .; v_gene: TRBV5-1; j_gene: TRBJ2-7; d_gene: .; CDR3nt: TGCGCCAGCAGCTTGGCTGGGACCTCCTCCTACGAGCAGTACTTC; CDR3aa: CASSLAGTSSYEQYF